The 26 T cell receptor beta chains below were found in one sample sequenced in a study of cytomegalovirus exposure and HLA in healthy donors. In the PCR, 60 Vbeta and 13 Jbeta primers were used. Measured with immunoSEQ multiplex PCR; TCRdb has only the in-frame clones, and not every one. The data contain approximately 170,000 clones, 76% of them singletons. The sample taken for sequencing was PBMCs. Receptors were obtained from a female donor in good health and CMV-seronegative.

This chain links TRBV7-2 with TRBJ2-7; TRBD2 aligns across 7 bases. Germline V gene data show CDR1 as SGHTA and CDR2 as FQGNSA. The V segment lost 5 bases and the J segment 3 bases; nucleotides outside the gene matches: 10. This CDR3 has 15 residues. This chain's CDR3 is CASSQVGGGFYEQYF. In DNA form, the CDR3 reads TGTGCCAGCAGCCAGGTGGGGGGAGGGTTCTACGAGCAGTACTTC.

V is TRBV7-8 and J is TRBJ1-5, with 7 positions matching TRBD1. Germline trimming cut 3 bases from V and 3 bases from J; bases unmatched to any gene: 8. The CDR3 runs to 16 residues. CDR1 and CDR2 from the germline V gene are SGHVS and FQNEAQ. The DNA for the CDR3 is TGTGCCAGCAGCTTGGCAGGGGGTACGTCCAATCAGCCCCAGCATTTT. Protein product: CASSLAGGTSNQPQHF.

The chain is built from TRBV29-1 and TRBJ2-5, with 7 bases fitting TRBD2. The CDR3 runs to 14 residues. Germline V gene sequence: CDR1 SQVTM, CDR2 ANQGSEA. With 4 bases clipped from V and 5 bases from J, the junction kept 10 bases outside the gene matches. CDR3 amino acids: CSVVLRWEGETQYF. The CDR3 nucleotides read TGCAGCGTTGTTCTTCGGTGGGAGGGGGAGACCCAGTACTTC.

The rearrangement links TRBV6-5 to TRBJ1-2; possibly TRBD1 for D (5 bases). CDR1 and CDR2 from the germline V gene are MNHEY and SVGAGI. The ends were cut back, 6 bases at V and 7 bases at J, with 15 bases in the middle. This CDR3 is 13 amino acids long. The CDR3 bases are TGTGCCAGCAGGGTCGCGGGGGTTCCTGGCTACACCTTC. Protein: CASRVAGVPGYTF.

This chain links TRBV5-5 with TRBJ1-2; no reliable D call. This CDR3 is 13 amino acids long. Germline-derived CDR1 and CDR2 are SGHKS and YYEKEE (reference sequence). V dropped 0 bases and J dropped 4 bases, with 7 bases sitting between them. For the CDR3, the DNA is TGTGCCAGCAGCTTGGACAGTCTCTATGGCTACACCTTC. The encoded protein is CASSLDSLYGYTF.

V is TRBV6-4 and J is TRBJ2-2; a possible D gene is TRBD2 (6 bases). This CDR3 has 14 amino acids. Germline V gene sequence: CDR1 MRHNA, CDR2 SNTAGT. V was cut by 6 bases and J by 5 bases, with 13 bases left in between. The chain's CDR3 is CASRPMEGTGELFF. The CDR3 DNA reads TGTGCCAGCAGACCCATGGAGGGGACCGGGGAGCTGTTTTTT.

The rearrangement links TRBV9 to TRBJ1-3; no reliable D call. The CDR3 sequence is 14 residues long. Trimming left V 0 bases short and J 4 bases short, with 8 bases between. Germline CDR1 and CDR2: SGDLS and YYNGEE. For the CDR3, the DNA is TGTGCCAGCAGCGTAGAACAGCAAGGAAACACCATATATTTT. Translation: CASSVEQQGNTIYF.

The chain carries TRBV27 and TRBJ1-5; tentatively, D is TRBD1 (5 bases). V lost 7 bases and J lost 3, with 7 bases in between. The CDR3 consists of 12 residues. From germline, CDR1 is MNHEY and CDR2 SMNVEV (reference sequence). CDR3 protein: CASKGPNQPQHF. The CDR3 bases are TGTGCCAGCAAGGGGCCCAATCAGCCCCAGCATTTT.

Only a few counts were recorded for this clone. The chain carries TRBV5-1 and TRBJ2-7; D not resolved. CDR1 is SGHRS, CDR2 YFSETQ, per germline. Trimming removed 0 bases from V and 0 bases from J, with 7 bases in between. The CDR3 has 14 amino acids. The CDR3 here is CASSLERSSYEQYF. CDR3 in DNA: TGCGCCAGCAGCTTGGAACGGAGCTCCTACGAGCAGTACTTC.

This clone was seen once. This chain uses TRBV6-1 with TRBJ2-6, with a tentative D call TRBD2 (5 bases). Germline V CDR1 and CDR2: MNHNS, SASEGT. The V and J ends lost 4 bases and 2 bases respectively, with 12 bases between them. The CDR3 is made up of 16 amino acids. CDR3 in DNA: TGTGCCAGCAGTGGCCTCCGGGGAACTGGGGCCAACGTCCTGACTTTC. Translation gives CASSGLRGTGANVLTF.

The rearrangement uses TRBV4-1 and TRBJ1-2, with 8 nucleotides matching TRBD1. Unmatched junction bases numbered 6, after V lost 0 bases and J lost 3 bases. CDR3 length equals 16 residues. The germline V gene has CDR1 MGHRA and CDR2 YSYEKL. The CDR3 region is CASSQDSLQGDYGYTF. CDR3 DNA sequence: TGCGCCAGCAGCCAAGATTCTTTACAGGGGGACTATGGCTACACCTTC.

The chain carries TRBV9 and TRBJ1-1; 8 positions match TRBD1. V shed 0 bases and J 11 bases; nucleotides not matched to a gene: 9. This CDR3 has 14 residues. Germline lookup yields CDR1 SGDLS and CDR2 YYNGEE. The CDR3 sequence: CASSVGKDREGAFF. The CDR3 DNA reads TGTGCCAGCAGCGTAGGGAAGGACAGGGAAGGGGCTTTCTTT.

This clone was picked up a small number of times. The rearrangement joins TRBV11-2 to TRBJ2-7; weak D call: TRBD1 (6 bases). V lost 5 bases to trimming and J lost 5 bases, with 19 bases between them. This CDR3 is built from 15 residues. Germline V lookup: CDR1 SGHAT, CDR2 FQNNGV. CDR3 nucleotide sequence: TGTGCCAGCAGCCCGCAACCGGGACAAGGCAACGAGCAGTACTTC. This codes for CASSPQPGQGNEQYF.

This clone appeared a few times. The chain carries TRBV5-4 and TRBJ1-2; D is unresolved. This CDR3 comprises 15 residues. V was clipped by 0 bases and J by 2 bases, with 11 bases between them. Germline-derived CDR1 and CDR2 are SGHNT and YYREEE (reference sequence). The CDR3 bases are TGTGCCAGCAGCTTGGGGGCTACGCAGAACTATGGCTACACCTTC. Protein sequence: CASSLGATQNYGYTF.

The V gene is TRBV19, the J gene TRBJ2-7; TRBD1 agrees at 10 bases. There are 14 residues in the CDR3. Germline V lookup: CDR1 LNHDA, CDR2 SQIVND (reference sequence). The V and J ends lost 5 bases and 3 bases, in that order; junction bases with no gene match: 4. The CDR3: CASSFGQGDYEQYF. In DNA, the CDR3 is TGTGCCAGTAGTTTCGGACAGGGGGACTACGAGCAGTACTTC.

The chain has TRBV5-1 and TRBJ2-3; TRBD2 matches 11 bases. CDR1 SGHRS and CDR2 YFSETQ come from the germline V gene. The ends lost 5 bases at V and 3 bases at J; junction bases unmatched: 5. The CDR3 has 15 residues. The CDR3 bases are TGCGCCAGCAGTAGCGGGGGGGCAGCGACAGATACGCAGTATTTT. Protein sequence: CASSSGGAATDTQYF.

V usage is TRBV28 and J usage is TRBJ1-1; D uncertain. The V gene lost 5 bases and the J gene lost 4 bases, with 17 bases spanning the gap. CDR1 MDHEN and CDR2 SYDVKM come from the germline V gene. This CDR3 has 15 amino acids. CDR3 DNA sequence: TGTGCCAGCAGTCCCCCTCGTGGGCTGGGCACTGAAGCTTTCTTT. This sequence encodes CASSPPRGLGTEAFF.

This chain joins TRBV11-2 and TRBJ1-3; the D is unclear. The CDR3 has 15 residues. The V end was cut by 5 bases, the J end by 3 bases, with 14 bases between. Germline V gene data show CDR1 as SGHAT and CDR2 as FQNNGV. CDR3 amino acids: CASSQYSQNGNTIYF. For the CDR3, the DNA is TGTGCCAGCAGCCAATATAGCCAAAATGGAAACACCATATATTTT.

The chain's CDR3 is CASSPRTSGFYEQYF. CDR3 in DNA: TGTGCCAGCAGCCCCCGGACTAGCGGGTTCTACGAGCAGTACTTC. V and J are TRBV7-9 and TRBJ2-7, with 11 positions matching TRBD2. The trim removed 5 bases at V and 3 bases at J, leaving 6 bases unmatched. The CDR3 is 15 residues long. Germline V lookup: CDR1 SEHNR, CDR2 FQNEAQ (reference sequence).

A remark on this clone: The junction and the germline gene differ at one end; a read error may be behind it. This rearrangement joins TRBV18 to TRBJ2-6, with a weak D call TRBD1 (5 bases). CDR1 and CDR2 (germline): KGHSH, LQKENI. The CDR3 is made up of 15 amino acids. As DNA, the CDR3 is TGTGCCAGCTCACCACCGTGGAATGGGGCCAACGGCCTGACTTTC. This translates into CASSPPWNGANGLTF.

This clone was counted once. J is TRBJ1-2 and V is TRBV7-2, with a weak D call TRBD1 (5 bases). The V end lost 5 bases, the J end lost 4 bases, and 11 bases lay between the germline ends. The V gene's germline CDR1 is SGHTA and CDR2 FQGNSA. This CDR3 has 13 residues. The CDR3 protein is CASSVGHPYGYTF. CDR3 DNA sequence: TGTGCCAGCAGCGTAGGACACCCCTATGGCTACACCTTC.

CDR3 DNA: TGTGCCAGCAGTTTAGGCGGGGGAGCTTTCTTT. This translates into CASSLGGGAFF. The chain combines TRBV28 with TRBJ1-1; D is possibly TRBD1 (5 bases). The length of the CDR3 is 11 residues. Trimming took 2 bases from V and 10 from J, leaving 8 bases between them. Germline CDR1 reads MDHEN; CDR2 reads SYDVKM.

The chain joins TRBV4-1 to TRBJ2-5, with TRBD2 matching 11 bases. The CDR3 is made up of 14 amino acids. Germline V gene sequence: CDR1 MGHRA, CDR2 YSYEKL. Trimming removed 6 bases from V and 7 bases from J; junction bases left unmatched: 7. The CDR3 region is CASRTSGSSGTQYF. CDR3 coding DNA: TGCGCCAGCAGAACTAGCGGGAGCTCGGGGACCCAGTACTTC.

This clone was recorded once. The gene calls are TRBV6-6 and TRBJ2-1; D may be TRBD2 (5 bases). Germline V gives CDR1 MNHNY, CDR2 SVGAGI (reference sequence). This CDR3 comprises 14 residues. The ends were cut back, 7 bases at V and 7 bases at J, with 17 bases in the middle. Here the CDR3 reads CASNVARSQNEQFF. The CDR3 coding sequence is TGTGCCAGCAACGTAGCGCGATCACAAAATGAGCAGTTCTTC.

This clone was counted once. The rearrangement uses TRBV28 and TRBJ1-5; a possible D gene is TRBD1 (5 bases). The germline V gene encodes CDR1 MDHEN and CDR2 SYDVKM. This CDR3 comprises 16 residues. The germline V and J ends were trimmed by 3 bases and 11 bases, with 23 bases remaining between them. The CDR3, as DNA: TGTGCCAGCAGTTTCCCGTTCGGGCAGGGTAAAGGTGCCCAGCATTTT. This encodes CASSFPFGQGKGAQHF.

The chain is built from TRBV5-1 and TRBJ2-3, with a tentative D call TRBD2 (7 bases). This CDR3 region has 16 residues. Germline V lookup: CDR1 SGHRS, CDR2 YFSETQ. Trimming removed 8 bases at V and 2 bases at J, with 21 bases between. CDR3 in DNA: TGCGCCAGTCGAAGGGAGGCGGGGGCCTCCACAGATACGCAGTATTTT. It specifies CASRREAGASTDTQYF.